This T cell receptor beta chain was sequenced in a study of CD8+ T cells in alopecia areata. Extraction of RNA preceded its reverse transcription into cDNA, which served as the sequencing template. The protocol was immunoSEQ multiplex PCR, while the TCRdb copy is restricted to in-frame clones and leaves out a portion. Of approximately 100,000 clones in the sample, 55% were seen once. With regard to this clone: Its matching antigen is unknown.

Trimming cost V 5 bases and J 3 bases, with 14 bases left between them. Germline lookup yields CDR1 MNHEY and CDR2 SMNVEV (reference sequence). CDR3 length: 14 amino acids. Study results and limitations: Sequenced scalp T cells also include alphabeta T cells resident in normal skin.

V is TRBV27 and J is TRBJ2-7, with D uncertain. The sequence derives from a human donor in good health. Sequenced material: CD4+ T cells sorted from blood. CDR3: CASSVREGNYEQYF. The CDR3 region has the DNA TGTGCCAGCAGTGTAAGGGAAGGCAACTACGAGCAGTACTTC.